Listed here are 13 T cell receptor beta chains from one sample, sequenced in a study of T-cell memory formation after mild COVID-19. TCRdb reanalysed the 5' RACE reads using MiXCR and keeps one entry per CDR3 protein. The data show around 510,000 distinct CDR3 sequences, about 20% seen once. Sequenced: PBMCs or a T cell subset sorted from them (not recorded which). These receptors were taken from an adult woman who had mild COVID-19 (a few samples of this study predate the infection). Cell type and time point are not known.

The chain combines TRBV29-1 with TRBJ1-1; D is unclear. Germline V gene sequence: CDR1 SQVTM, CDR2 ANQGSEA. The CDR3 covers 12 residues. Trimming cost V 7 bases and J 2 bases, with 11 bases left between them. CDR3 region: CSASKTNTEAFF. In DNA form, the CDR3 reads TGCAGCGCCTCTAAGACTAACACTGAAGCTTTCTTT.

The table lists this clonotype with a few counts. The rearrangement joins TRBV4-3 to TRBJ2-1, with TRBD1 matching 10 bases. This CDR3 is built from 17 residues. V dropped 0 bases and J dropped 3; count of bases not matched to a gene: 5. The germline V gene encodes CDR1 LGHNA and CDR2 YSLEER. CDR3 in DNA: TGCGCCAGCAGCCAAGATCGGGGGACAGGGGACTACAATGAGCAGTTCTTC. Translation: CASSQDRGTGDYNEQFF.

The CDR3 DNA reads TGCAGTGCTAGTTTTGCGGGACTCCGCTCCTACGAGCAGTACTTC. Translated, it gives CSASFAGLRSYEQYF. V is TRBV20-1 and J is TRBJ2-7, with a tentative D call TRBD2 (6 bases). This CDR3 region has 15 residues. V lost 3 bases and J lost 0, with 15 bases in between. Germline V gives CDR1 DFQATT, CDR2 SNEGSKA (reference sequence).

The chain links TRBV29-1 to TRBJ1-2; TRBD1 might be the D (5 bases). Germline CDR1 is SQVTM and CDR2 is ANQGSEA. V was trimmed by 6 bases and J by 5 bases, leaving 13 bases between them. The CDR3 has 12 amino acids. CDR3 in amino acids: CSVRGTVYGYTF. The CDR3 DNA follows: TGCAGCGTCCGGGGGACGGTTTATGGCTACACCTTC.

The chain carries TRBV18 and TRBJ1-1; TRBD1 matches at 8 bases. This CDR3 has 15 amino acids. Trimming cost V 4 bases and J 1 base; bases outside gene matches: 5. Per germline, CDR1 KGHSH and CDR2 LQKENI. The CDR3 is CASSRPGTGNTEAFF. CDR3 DNA: TGTGCCAGCTCACGTCCCGGGACAGGGAACACTGAAGCTTTCTTT.

The chain uses TRBV20-1 and TRBJ2-7; 10 bases are shared with TRBD2. Germline trimming cut 0 bases from V and 3 bases from J; bases unmatched to any gene: 5. The V gene's germline CDR1 is DFQATT and CDR2 SNEGSKA (reference sequence). CDR3 length equals 15 residues. The CDR3 DNA follows: TGCAGTGCTAGAGACCCTCTAGCGGGAGTCTACGAGCAGTACTTC. The encoded protein is CSARDPLAGVYEQYF.

The chain employs TRBV4-1 and TRBJ2-2; TRBD2 might be the D (5 bases). The V gene lost 1 base and the J gene lost 6 bases, with 12 bases spanning the gap. Germline CDR1 reads MGHRA; CDR2 reads YSYEKL. There are 15 residues in the CDR3. CDR3 nucleotides: TGCGCCAGCAGCCAAGGGCTAGCCGCCGCCGGGGAGCTGTTTTTT. Translated, it gives CASSQGLAAAGELFF.

This clonotype turned up a few times. The chain links TRBV20-1 to TRBJ2-7; possibly TRBD2 for D (5 bases). The V and J ends lost 0 bases and 5 bases respectively, with 8 bases between them. Germline assignment: CDR1 DFQATT and CDR2 SNEGSKA (reference sequence). The CDR3 is 12 amino acids. CDR3 in DNA: TGCAGTGCTAGAGATCGGGGAAACGAGCAGTACTTC. Translation gives CSARDRGNEQYF.

This rearrangement joins TRBV18 to TRBJ1-2; D remains unclear. The CDR3 length is 15 residues. Per germline, CDR1 KGHSH and CDR2 LQKENI. V lost 4 bases and J 0 bases, leaving 12 bases between the germline ends. The DNA for the CDR3 is TGTGCCAGCTCACTCTACACCCTACCTAACTATGGCTACACCTTC. Translating it yields CASSLYTLPNYGYTF.

This clonotype was counted a few times. The CDR3 bases are TGCGCCAGCAGCAGAGCCTCAGGGGACACCGGGGAGCTGTTTTTT. Protein sequence: CASSRASGDTGELFF. The chain carries TRBV5-1 and TRBJ2-2, with a tentative D call TRBD1 (6 bases). V lost 4 bases, J lost 3 bases, and 13 bases lay in between. CDR3 length equals 15 residues. The germline gives CDR1 SGHRS, CDR2 YFSETQ.

This clonotype was observed a single time. This rearrangement joins TRBV6-1 to TRBJ2-5; 9 bases fit TRBD2. The V and J ends lost 5 bases and 5 bases, in that order; junction bases with no gene match: 6. The CDR3 is made up of 14 amino acids. In germline, CDR1 is MNHNS, CDR2 SASEGT. CDR3 nucleotides: TGTGCCAGCAGTCGGTACGCGGGGGGGGAGACCCAGTACTTC. Translation: CASSRYAGGETQYF.

This sequence joins TRBV7-2 and TRBJ1-1; unclear D gene. The germline V gene encodes CDR1 SGHTA and CDR2 FQGNSA. Trimming left V 5 bases short and J 1 base short, with 11 bases between. This CDR3 region has 14 residues. CDR3 coding DNA: TGTGCCAGCAGCCCCCGACGGGAGAACACTGAAGCTTTCTTT. It specifies CASSPRRENTEAFF.

This clonotype was seen more than once but under ten times. The chain combines TRBV24-1 with TRBJ2-7, with a tentative D call TRBD1 (5 bases). The CDR3 is made up of 15 amino acids. Between the trimmed V and J ends, which lost 3 bases and 0 bases, there was a span of 11 bases. Germline V gives CDR1 KGHDR, CDR2 SFDVKD. The CDR3 bases are TGTGCCACCAGTGATGTGGACAAAGGCTCCTACGAGCAGTACTTC. It encodes CATSDVDKGSYEQYF.